Only a few counts were recorded for the clone carrying this TCR beta chain. Its antigen remains unknown. This entry is derived from a study of tumor-infiltrating lymphocytes in primary liver carcinoma. About the study: Patients comprised men and women whose ages fell between 30 and 69 years. Overall study results and limits: Pairs of tumor regions overlapped more than tumor-adjacent and tumor-blood pairs did. Against blood, tumors held a significantly higher top-250-clone fraction (p = 0.039).

Unsorted whole blood supplied the RNA, and germline DNA was extracted too. At sampling, these chronic HBV carriers had received no treatment. Per the germline V gene, CDR1 is MNHEY and CDR2 is SVGAGI. This CDR3 spans 15 amino acids. J was trimmed by 3 bases and V by 3 bases; bases with no gene match: 5. From 500 to 600 ng of total RNA, TCR beta-specific cDNA was reverse-transcribed using a constant-region primer. Construction of TCR beta libraries relied on three successive nested multiplex PCR rounds employing slightly modified ARM-PCR. Primers for the first two PCR rounds were TRBV1-TRBV30 forward primers and a C-beta reverse primer (about 9 cycles per round). MiXCR was run by TCRdb on the multiplex PCR reads, yielding one entry per CDR3 protein. Of some 180,000 distinct CDR3 sequences in the sample, 60% were seen once.

Sequences were obtained from peripheral blood. The clonotype comes from a man aged 35 to 55 with primary liver carcinoma and hepatitis B virus infection. V is TRBV6-5 and J is TRBJ2-5; 9 bases match TRBD2. CDR3 sequence: CASSYSPSGEETQYF. The CDR3 coding sequence is TGTGCCAGCAGTTATTCCCCTAGCGGGGAAGAGACCCAGTACTTC.